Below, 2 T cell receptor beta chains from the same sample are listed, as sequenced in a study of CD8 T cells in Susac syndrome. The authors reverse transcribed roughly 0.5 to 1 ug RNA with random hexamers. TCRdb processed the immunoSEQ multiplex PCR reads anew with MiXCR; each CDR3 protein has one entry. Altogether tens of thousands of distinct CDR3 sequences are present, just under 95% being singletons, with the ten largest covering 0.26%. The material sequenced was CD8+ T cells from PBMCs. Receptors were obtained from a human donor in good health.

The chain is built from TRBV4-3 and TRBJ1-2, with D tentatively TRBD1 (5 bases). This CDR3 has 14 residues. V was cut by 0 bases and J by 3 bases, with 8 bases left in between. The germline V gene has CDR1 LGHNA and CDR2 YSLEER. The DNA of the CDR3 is TGCGCCAGCAGCCAAGACAGGGACTACTATGGCTACACCTTC. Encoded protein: CASSQDRDYYGYTF.

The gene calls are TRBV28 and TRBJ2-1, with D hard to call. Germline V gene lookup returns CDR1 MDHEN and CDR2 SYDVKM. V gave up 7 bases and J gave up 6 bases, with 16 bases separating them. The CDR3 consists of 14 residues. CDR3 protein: CASTLPDALNEQFF. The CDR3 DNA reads TGTGCCAGCACCCTTCCCGACGCCCTCAATGAGCAGTTCTTC.